A selection of T cell receptor beta chains follows, all from one sample in a study of molecular identifiers for immune sequencing clone quantification. One entry per CDR3 protein results from TCRdb running MiXCR on the PCR reads. The sample has under 800,000 distinct CDR3 sequences; about 25% are singletons. Sequencing was carried out using naive CD8+ T cells from blood, with Jurkat cell RNA spiked in. The source of these receptors is a human donor in good health. Some libraries in this study had Jurkat cell RNA spiked in. The CDR3 runs from the conserved cysteine through the conserved F or W. A D gene is named only where the DNA matches it firmly. A clone size is listed for some rows: how often the clone was seen (once, few, many), or a class if it is expanded.

V	D	size	J	length	DNA	CDR3
TRBV12-3/TRBV12-4	-	many	TRBJ1-5	15	TGTGCCAGCAGCCAAGAGGGGGGCAGGAATCAGCCCCAGCATTTT	CASSQEGGRNQPQHF
TRBV20-1	-	many	TRBJ1-1	16	TGCAGTGCTATGGGGGTTCCTAGCCAAATGAACACTGAAGCTTTCTTT	CSAMGVPSQMNTEAFF
TRBV6-5	-	many	TRBJ1-4	17	TGTGCCAGCAGTGGACAGCTCACCACCTTAGTAAATGAAAAACTGTTTTTT	CASSGQLTTLVNEKLFF
TRBV6-5	-	few	TRBJ2-3	15	TGTGCCAGCAGTTACTCCCTCTCTAGGGGAGATACGCAGTATTTT	CASSYSLSRGDTQYF
TRBV11-1	-	few	TRBJ2-5	18	TGTGCCAGCAGCTTACGCAGGGGCCGAGGTATAAAGCAAGAGACCCAGTACTTC	CASSLRRGRGIKQETQYF
TRBV18	-	few	TRBJ1-5	16	TGTGCCAGCTCACCACCGGGGGACCTGAGCAATCAGCCCCAGCATTTT	CASSPPGDLSNQPQHF
TRBV6-5	TRBD1	-	TRBJ1-1	14	TGTGCCAGCAGTGTTGGACAGGCCCACACTGTAGCTTTCTTT	CASSVGQAHTVAFF
TRBV29-1	-	-	TRBJ2-7	13	TGCAGCGTTGAGGGGCAGGCATCCTACGAGCAGTACTTC	CSVEGQASYEQYF
TRBV27	-	many	TRBJ1-1	15	TGTGCCAGCAGTTTAAACGCACTTCCGAACACTGAAGCTTTCTTT	CASSLNALPNTEAFF
TRBV24-1	TRBD2	few	TRBJ2-5	16	TGTGCCACCATGGCGTCCCGCGGGAGCCAACAAGAGACCCAGTACTTC	CATMASRGSQQETQYF
TRBV5-8	-	many	TRBJ1-3	9	TGTGCCAGCAGTAACACCATATATTTT	CASSNTIYF
TRBV7-9	TRBD1	few	TRBJ1-1	14	TGTGCCAGCAGCTTAGGGGCAGGGGGCGGGAGAGCTTTCTTT	CASSLGAGGGRAFF
TRBV27	TRBD1	-	TRBJ1-4	14	TGTGCCAGCAGACCACAGGGGGCAGCTGAAAAACTGTTTTTT	CASRPQGAAEKLFF
TRBV15	TRBD2	few	TRBJ2-5	18	TGTGCCACCAGCAGAGATAGTTTAAGCGGGAGGGCCGGAGAGACCCAGTACTTC	CATSRDSLSGRAGETQYF
TRBV19	TRBD2	-	TRBJ2-1	16	TGTGCCAGTACTCTAGCGGGCCCTAGCTCCTACAATGAGCAGTTCTTC	CASTLAGPSSYNEQFF
TRBV9	-	many	TRBJ1-6	15	TGTGCCAGCAGCGTGGAGGGAACCTATAATTCACCCCTCCACTTT	CASSVEGTYNSPLHF
TRBV20-1	TRBD2	many	TRBJ2-7	15	TGCAGTGAGAGTGCAACTAGCGGGAGTTCCCACGAGCAGTACTTC	CSESATSGSSHEQYF
TRBV6-2/TRBV6-3	TRBD1	-	TRBJ1-5	15	TGTGCCAGCAGTCATGGGACAGCCAGCAATCAGCCCCAGCATTTT	CASSHGTASNQPQHF
TRBV4-3	TRBD2	-	TRBJ2-5	18	TGCGCCAGCAGCCAAGAAAGGGTGCCAGCGGGACTCGGAGAGACCCAGAACTTC	CASSQERVPAGLGETQNF
TRBV4-2	-	few	TRBJ2-7	16	TGTGCCAGCAGCCAAGATCCGGGGGCTTTTGAGTACGAGCAGTACTTC	CASSQDPGAFEYEQYF
TRBV7-9	TRBD1	many	TRBJ1-5	12	TGTGCCAGCAGCCTAAATGACAGGGACCAGCATTTT	CASSLNDRDQHF
TRBV4-1	-	-	TRBJ1-1	15	TGCGCCAGCAGCCAAGGGGGTATGTTGAACACTGAAGCTTTCTTT	CASSQGGMLNTEAFF
TRBV5-4	-	-	TRBJ2-7	13	TGTGCCAGCAGCTTGACCGCGAGCCACGAGCAGTACTTC	CASSLTASHEQYF
TRBV19	-	-	TRBJ2-1	16	TGTGCCAGTAGTCATTCGACAGGAATTGTCTACAATGAGCAGTTCTTC	CASSHSTGIVYNEQFF
TRBV6-5	-	many	TRBJ1-3	16	TGTGCCAGCAGTTACAGGTTCAGGTCCCATGGAAACACCATATATTTT	CASSYRFRSHGNTIYF
TRBV7-6	-	many	TRBJ1-5	14	TGTGCCAGCAGCTACGCCGAGGGCAATCAGCCCCAGCATTTT	CASSYAEGNQPQHF
TRBV9	-	many	TRBJ2-7	16	TGTGCCAGCAGCGTATTCCCCGTGAGCGGTCCCTACGAGCAGTACTTC	CASSVFPVSGPYEQYF
TRBV11-2	-	-	TRBJ1-2	12	TGTGCCAGCAGCGCGATGGGATATGGCTACACCTTC	CASSAMGYGYTF
TRBV7-9	-	-	TRBJ2-3	13	TGTGCCAGCGGGGGGCGGCTCACAGATACGCAGTATTTT	CASGGRLTDTQYF
TRBV28	TRBD1	many	TRBJ2-3	15	TGTGCCAGCAGTTACGGGACAGGGGAAACAGATACGCAGTATTTT	CASSYGTGETDTQYF
TRBV6-5	-	few	TRBJ2-5	13	TGTGCCAGCAGAAAACGAGGTGGTTGGACCCAGTACTTC	CASRKRGGWTQYF
TRBV6-2/TRBV6-3	-	-	TRBJ2-4	18	TGTGCCAGCAGTAGTCCTTTAGAGTACGACCTAGCCAAAAACATTCAGTACTTC	CASSSPLEYDLAKNIQYF